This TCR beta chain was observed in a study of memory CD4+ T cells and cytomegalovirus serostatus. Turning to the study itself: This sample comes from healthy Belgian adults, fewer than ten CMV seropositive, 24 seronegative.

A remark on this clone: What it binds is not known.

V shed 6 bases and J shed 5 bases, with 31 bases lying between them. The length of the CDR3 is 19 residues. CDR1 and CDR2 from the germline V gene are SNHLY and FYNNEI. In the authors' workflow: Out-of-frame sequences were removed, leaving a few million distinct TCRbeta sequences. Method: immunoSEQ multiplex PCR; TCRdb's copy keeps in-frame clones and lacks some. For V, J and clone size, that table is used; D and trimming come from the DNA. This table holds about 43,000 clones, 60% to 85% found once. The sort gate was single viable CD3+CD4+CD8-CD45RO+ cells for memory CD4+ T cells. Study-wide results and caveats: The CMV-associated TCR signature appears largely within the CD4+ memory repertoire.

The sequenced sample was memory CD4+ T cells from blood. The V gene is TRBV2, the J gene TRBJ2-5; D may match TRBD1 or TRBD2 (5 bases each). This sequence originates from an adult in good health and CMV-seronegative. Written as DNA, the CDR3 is TGTGCCAGCAGCGGTAGCGCCCGAAGAGGACGGACACCGAGCGAGACCCAGTACTTC. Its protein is CASSGSARRGRTPSETQYF.